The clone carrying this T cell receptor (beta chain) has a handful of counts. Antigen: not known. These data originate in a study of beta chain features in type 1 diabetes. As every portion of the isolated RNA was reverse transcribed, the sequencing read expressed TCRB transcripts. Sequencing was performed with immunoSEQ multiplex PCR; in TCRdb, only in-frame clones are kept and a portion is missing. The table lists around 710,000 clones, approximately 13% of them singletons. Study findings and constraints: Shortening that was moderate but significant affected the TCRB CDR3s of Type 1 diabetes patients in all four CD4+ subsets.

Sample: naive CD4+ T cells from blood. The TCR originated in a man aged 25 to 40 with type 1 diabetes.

CDR3 DNA: TGTGCCACCAGCACCCCTCCGGGGGACTCCAATGAGCAGTTCTTC. Its protein product is CATSTPPGDSNEQFF. V is TRBV15 and J is TRBJ2-1, with D maybe TRBD2 (6 bases). This CDR3 has 15 amino acids. Germline V CDR1 and CDR2: LNHNV, YYDKDF (reference sequence). Trimming cost V 4 bases and J 6 bases, with 16 bases left between them. Combining the CDR3 with reference TRBV15 and TRBJ2-1 gives the whole variable domain DAMVIQNPRYQVTQFGKPVTLSCSQTLNHNVMYWYQQKSSQAPKLLFHYYDKDFNNEADTPDNFQSRRPNTSFCFLDIRSPGLGDTAMYLCATSTPPGDSNEQFFGPGTRLTVL.